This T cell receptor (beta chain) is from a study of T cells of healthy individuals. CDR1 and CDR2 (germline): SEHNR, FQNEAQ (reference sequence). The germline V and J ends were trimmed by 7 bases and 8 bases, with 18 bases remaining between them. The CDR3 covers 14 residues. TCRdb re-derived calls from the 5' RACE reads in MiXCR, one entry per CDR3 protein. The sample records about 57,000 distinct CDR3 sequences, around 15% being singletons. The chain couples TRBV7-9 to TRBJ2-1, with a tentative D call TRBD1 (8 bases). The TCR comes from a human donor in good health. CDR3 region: CASNPTGEGDEQFF. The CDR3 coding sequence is TGTGCCAGCAATCCGACAGGGGAGGGTGATGAGCAGTTCTTC.